The rows below give T cell receptor beta chains drawn from one sample of a study of blood T cell repertoires in COVID-19. The repertoire was sequenced with immunoSEQ multiplex PCR; TCRdb's copy has only in-frame clones and lacks some. The sample has about 250,000 clones; approximately 90% are singletons. Material: peripheral blood. The receptors come from a woman aged 30 to 39 with COVID-19, enrolled during active disease. CDR3s include the opening cysteine and the closing phenylalanine or tryptophan. The order of the fields is clone size, V gene, J gene, D gene, CDR3 protein, CDR3 DNA. A D gene is named only where the DNA matches it firmly. Expanded clones get a size class; other rows say once, few or many, or leave the size out.

-	TRBV6-5	TRBJ1-4	-	CASRTIQGMGEKLFF	TGTGCCAGCAGGACAATACAGGGAATGGGTGAAAAACTGTTTTTT
once	TRBV5-6	TRBJ1-5	TRBD1	CASSWDRGRGQPQHF	TGTGCCAGCAGCTGGGACAGGGGGCGCGGGCAGCCCCAGCATTTT
once	TRBV5-1	TRBJ1-1	-	CASSPGQNTEAFF	TGCGCCAGCAGTCCTGGACAGAACACTGAAGCTTTCTTT
-	TRBV25-1	TRBJ1-2	-	CASSLGGASGYTF	TGTGCCAGCAGCCTTGGGGGCGCTTCTGGCTACACCTTC
few	TRBV19	TRBJ2-7	-	CANHIPRESYEQYF	TGTGCCAACCACATCCCGAGGGAGTCCTACGAGCAGTACTTC
-	TRBV28	TRBJ1-1	-	CASSLAGTEAFF	TGTGCCAGCAGTTTGGCGGGCACTGAAGCTTTCTTT
-	TRBV2	TRBJ1-2	TRBD1	CASGDRDESYGYTF	TGTGCCAGCGGAGACAGGGACGAATCCTATGGCTACACCTTC
-	TRBV19	TRBJ2-7	TRBD1	CASTAGTGPYEQYF	TGTGCCAGTACGGCTGGGACAGGGCCCTACGAGCAGTACTTC
-	TRBV7-2	TRBJ2-7	-	CASSATTEYVYEQYF	TGTGCCAGCAGCGCAACCACAGAGTACGTATACGAGCAGTACTTC
-	TRBV7-8	TRBJ2-1	-	CASSLGSSYNEQFF	TGTGCCAGCAGCTTAGGGAGTTCCTACAATGAGCAGTTCTTC
-	TRBV18	TRBJ1-1	TRBD1	CASSHGQVMNTEAFF	TGTGCCAGCTCACACGGACAGGTTATGAACACTGAAGCTTTCTTT
once	TRBV1	TRBJ2-2	-	CTSSQDGVGAETLSTGELFF	TGCACCAGCAGCCAAGATGGGGTCGGAGCGGAAACCCTCAGCACCGGGGAGCTGTTTTTT
-	TRBV5-4	TRBJ1-1	TRBD1	CASTSGTGGRAEAFF	TGTGCCAGCACCTCCGGGACAGGGGGTCGGGCTGAAGCTTTCTTT
-	TRBV5-6	TRBJ1-1	-	CASSLGQFTEAFF	TGTGCCAGCAGCTTGGGACAGTTCACTGAAGCTTTCTTT
-	TRBV18	TRBJ2-2	-	CASSPGASPNTGELFF	TGTGCCAGCTCACCAGGGGCGTCCCCGAACACCGGGGAGCTGTTTTTT
once	TRBV11-3	TRBJ2-5	-	CASSLGGDKTQYF	TGTGCCAGCAGCTTAGGGGGGGATAAGACCCAGTACTTC
-	TRBV6-1	TRBJ2-3	-	CASSEELGGKDTQYF	TGTGCCAGCAGTGAAGAGTTAGGGGGAAAGGATACGCAGTATTTT
-	TRBV24-1	TRBJ1-4	TRBD1	CATSGTGEAEKLFF	TGTGCCACCAGCGGGACAGGGGAAGCTGAAAAACTGTTTTTT
once	TRBV5-8	TRBJ1-5	TRBD1	CASSLESGTGGAWNQPQHF	TGTGCCAGCAGCTTGGAATCCGGGACAGGGGGCGCATGGAATCAGCCCCAGCATTTT
-	TRBV6-5	TRBJ1-2	TRBD1	CASSPRQGAMGYTF	TGTGCCAGCAGTCCGCGACAGGGGGCAATGGGCTACACCTTC
once	TRBV25-1	TRBJ2-1	TRBD2	CASALAGETAFDEQFF	TGTGCCAGCGCCCTAGCGGGCGAAACCGCATTCGATGAGCAGTTCTTC
-	TRBV4-1	TRBJ2-3	TRBD2	CASSHPPSGGPDTQYF	TGCGCCAGCAGCCACCCACCTAGCGGGGGTCCAGATACGCAGTATTTT
-	TRBV10-1	TRBJ2-4	TRBD1	CASSDRQGFKNIQYF	TGCGCCAGCAGTGACCGACAGGGATTCAAAAACATTCAGTACTTC
-	TRBV29-1	TRBJ2-1	TRBD2	CSVGGAGARKSYNEQFF	TGCAGCGTTGGAGGAGCGGGAGCCCGAAAGTCCTACAATGAGCAGTTCTTC
-	TRBV14	TRBJ1-1	-	CASSQVVRGSTEAFF	TGTGCCAGCAGCCAAGTAGTTAGGGGAAGCACTGAAGCTTTCTTT
-	TRBV29-1	TRBJ1-5	-	CSVGASPNQPQHF	TGCAGCGTTGGGGCCTCCCCCAATCAGCCCCAGCATTTT
-	TRBV15	TRBJ2-1	-	CATSRDNRYNEQFF	TGTGCCACCAGCAGAGATAACAGGTACAATGAGCAGTTCTTC
few	TRBV2	TRBJ2-3	-	CASSEWGLEATDTQYF	TGTGCCAGCAGTGAGTGGGGGCTAGAGGCCACAGATACGCAGTATTTT
-	TRBV7-2	TRBJ2-3	-	CASSPRSAGGTDTQYF	TGTGCCAGCAGCCCCCGATCCGCGGGCGGCACAGATACGCAGTATTTT
-	TRBV5-1	TRBJ1-2	-	CASSLAGQGYYTF	TGCGCCAGCAGCTTGGCGGGACAAGGGTACTACACCTTC
-	TRBV19	TRBJ2-5	-	CASSIQAGEETQYF	TGTGCCAGTAGTATCCAGGCAGGGGAAGAGACCCAGTACTTC
-	TRBV28	TRBJ2-5	TRBD2	CASSPGFLAGGYQETQYF	TGTGCCAGCAGCCCCGGATTCCTAGCGGGAGGCTACCAAGAGACCCAGTACTTC
once	TRBV4-1	TRBJ2-1	TRBD2	CASSQDLAAGASNEQFF	TGCGCCAGCAGCCAAGATCTAGCGGCCGGTGCGTCCAATGAGCAGTTCTTC
-	TRBV2	TRBJ2-1	TRBD2	CASSEERGGYYEQFF	TGTGCCAGCAGTGAAGAGCGGGGGGGCTACTATGAGCAGTTCTTC
-	TRBV10-2	TRBJ2-7	-	CASSPAVYEQYF	TGCGCCAGCTCCCCTGCAGTCTACGAGCAGTACTTC
-	TRBV2	TRBJ1-1	-	CASKTGIQNTEAFF	TGTGCCAGCAAAACCGGGATCCAGAACACTGAAGCTTTCTTT
-	TRBV19	TRBJ2-1	TRBD2	CASSISSGGGNEQFF	TGTGCCAGTAGTATATCTAGCGGCGGCGGCAATGAGCAGTTCTTC
-	TRBV5-1	TRBJ2-1	TRBD2	CASSLEASGSYYNEQFF	TGCGCCAGCAGCCTAGAGGCTAGCGGGAGTTACTACAATGAGCAGTTCTTC
-	TRBV2	TRBJ1-2	TRBD1	CASSLGTANYGYTF	TGTGCCAGCAGCCTAGGGACAGCTAACTATGGCTACACCTTC
-	TRBV2	TRBJ1-5	TRBD1	CASSSQGAYSNQPQHF	TGTGCCAGCAGTTCACAGGGGGCGTATAGCAATCAGCCCCAGCATTTT
-	TRBV2	TRBJ1-1	-	CASGQQANTEAFF	TGTGCCAGCGGGCAGCAGGCGAACACTGAAGCTTTCTTT
-	TRBV21-1	TRBJ1-3	-	CASSKSGGSGNTIYF	TGTGCCAGCAGCAAATCGGGGGGAAGCGGAAACACCATATATTTT
-	TRBV5-6	TRBJ2-5	-	CASSLRAGEETQYF	TGTGCCAGCAGCTTGCGGGCAGGGGAAGAGACCCAGTACTTC
few	TRBV9	TRBJ2-1	TRBD2	CASSPFLAGGPEQFF	TGTGCCAGCAGCCCTTTTTTAGCGGGAGGGCCGGAGCAGTTCTTC
-	TRBV10-3	TRBJ1-5	-	CAISQGLDNQPQHF	TGTGCCATCAGTCAGGGGTTAGACAATCAGCCCCAGCATTTT
-	TRBV28	TRBJ1-3	-	CASSLNGDSSGNTIYF	TGTGCCAGCAGCTTAAACGGGGATTCCTCTGGAAACACCATATATTTT
-	TRBV3-1/TRBV3-2	TRBJ1-2	-	CASRDINYGYTF	TGTGCCAGCAGGGACATAAACTATGGCTACACCTTC
-	TRBV4-3	TRBJ1-1	TRBD1	CASSPGQGTEAFF	TGCGCCAGCAGCCCGGGACAGGGGACTGAAGCTTTCTTT
-	TRBV4-2	TRBJ2-1	TRBD2	CASTRGLGVNNEQFF	TGTGCCAGCACTAGGGGACTAGGGGTTAACAATGAGCAGTTCTTC
-	TRBV28	TRBJ1-2	TRBD1	CASRAAGTGAYGYTF	TGTGCCAGCAGAGCCGCTGGGACAGGAGCCTATGGCTACACCTTC